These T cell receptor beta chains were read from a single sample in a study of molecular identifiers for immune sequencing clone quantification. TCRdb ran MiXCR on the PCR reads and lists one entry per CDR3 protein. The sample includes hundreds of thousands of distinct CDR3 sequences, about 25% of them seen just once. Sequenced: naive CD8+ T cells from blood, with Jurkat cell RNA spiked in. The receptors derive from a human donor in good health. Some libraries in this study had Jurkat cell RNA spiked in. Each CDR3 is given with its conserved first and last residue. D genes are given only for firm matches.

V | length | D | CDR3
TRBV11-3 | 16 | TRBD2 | CASSPRLAGKYNEQFF
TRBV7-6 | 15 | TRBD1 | CASSLQPGGREPQHF
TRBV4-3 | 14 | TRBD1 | CASSHGTGIHEQYF
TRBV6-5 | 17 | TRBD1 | CASSYGTGGDSNEKLFF
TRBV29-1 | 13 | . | CSALRGGTDTQYF
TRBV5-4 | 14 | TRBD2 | CASRMGLAAYEQYF
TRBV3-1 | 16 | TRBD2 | CASSRSSGGAVDTQYF
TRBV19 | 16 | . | CASSIGRGRDAGELFF
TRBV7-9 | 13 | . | CASSLALSDEQFF
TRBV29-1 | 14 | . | CSGTRQDKQETQYF
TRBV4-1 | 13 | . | CASSQEGLNGYTF
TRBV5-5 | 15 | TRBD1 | CASRQGAGGGGEAFF
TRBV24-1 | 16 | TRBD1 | CAASDSQGASFGELFF
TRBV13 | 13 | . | CASSSPGTDTQYF
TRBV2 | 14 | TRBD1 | CASTEDRFGTEAFF
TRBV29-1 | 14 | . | CSVDSRSSYNEQFF
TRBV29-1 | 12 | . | CSVEGTGSTIYF
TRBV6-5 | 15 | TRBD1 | CASSVGQGNTYEQYF
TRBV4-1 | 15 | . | CASSQEDKINYGYTF
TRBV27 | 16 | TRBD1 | CACSLAGTDIPYEQYF